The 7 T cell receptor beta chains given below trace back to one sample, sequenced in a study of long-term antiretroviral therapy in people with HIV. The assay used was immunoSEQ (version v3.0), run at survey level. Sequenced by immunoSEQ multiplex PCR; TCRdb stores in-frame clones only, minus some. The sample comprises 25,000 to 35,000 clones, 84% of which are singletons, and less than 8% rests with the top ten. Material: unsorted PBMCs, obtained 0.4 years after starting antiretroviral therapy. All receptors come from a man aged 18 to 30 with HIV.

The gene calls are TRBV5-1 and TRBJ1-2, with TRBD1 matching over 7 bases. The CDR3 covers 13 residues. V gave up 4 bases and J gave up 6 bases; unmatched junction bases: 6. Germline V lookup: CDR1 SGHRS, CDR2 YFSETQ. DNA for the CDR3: TGCGCCAGCAGCGCGACAGGGATGGATGGCTACACCTTC. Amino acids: CASSATGMDGYTF.

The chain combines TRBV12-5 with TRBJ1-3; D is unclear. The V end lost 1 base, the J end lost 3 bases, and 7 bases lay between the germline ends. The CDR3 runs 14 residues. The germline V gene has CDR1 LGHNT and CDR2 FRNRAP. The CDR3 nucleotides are TGTGCTAGTGGTTTGGCGGGATATGGAAACACCATATATTTT. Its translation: CASGLAGYGNTIYF.

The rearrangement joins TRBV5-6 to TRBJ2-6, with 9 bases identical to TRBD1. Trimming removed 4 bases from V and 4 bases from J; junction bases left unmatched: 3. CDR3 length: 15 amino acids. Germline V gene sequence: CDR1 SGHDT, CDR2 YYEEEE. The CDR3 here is CASSLGTGGANVLTF. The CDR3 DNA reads TGTGCCAGCAGCCTCGGGACAGGGGGGGCCAACGTCCTGACTTTC.

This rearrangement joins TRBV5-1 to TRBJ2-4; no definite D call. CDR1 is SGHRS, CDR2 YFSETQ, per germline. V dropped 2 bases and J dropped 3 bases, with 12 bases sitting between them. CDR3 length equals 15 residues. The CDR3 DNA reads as TGCGCCAGCAGCTTCGGACGTGAGGTCAAAAACATTCAGTACTTC. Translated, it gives CASSFGREVKNIQYF. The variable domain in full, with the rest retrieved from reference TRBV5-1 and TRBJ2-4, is KAGVTQTPRYLIKTRGQQVTLSCSPISGHRSVSWYQQTPGQGLQFLFEYFSETQRNKGNFPGRFSGRQFSNSRSEMNVSTLELGDSALYLCASSFGREVKNIQYFGAGTRLSVL.

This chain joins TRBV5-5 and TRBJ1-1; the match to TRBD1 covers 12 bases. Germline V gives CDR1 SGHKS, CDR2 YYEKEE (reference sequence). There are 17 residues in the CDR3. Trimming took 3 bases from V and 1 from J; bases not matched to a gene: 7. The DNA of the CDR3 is TGTGCCAGCAGCTCTAGGGACAGGGGGCGCTGGAACACTGAAGCTTTCTTT. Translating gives CASSSRDRGRWNTEAFF.

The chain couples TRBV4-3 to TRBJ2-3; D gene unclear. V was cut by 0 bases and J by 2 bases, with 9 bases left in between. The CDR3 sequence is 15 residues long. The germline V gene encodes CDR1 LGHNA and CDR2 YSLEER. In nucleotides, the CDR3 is TGCGCCAGCAGCCAAGATAAGATTAACACAGATACGCAGTATTTT. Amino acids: CASSQDKINTDTQYF.

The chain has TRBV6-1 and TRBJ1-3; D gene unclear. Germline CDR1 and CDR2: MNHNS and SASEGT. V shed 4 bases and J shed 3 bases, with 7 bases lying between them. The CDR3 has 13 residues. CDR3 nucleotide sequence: TGTGCCAGCAGTGCCGGTCTTGGAAACACCATATATTTT. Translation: CASSAGLGNTIYF.